These 18 T cell receptor beta chains originate from one sample sequenced in a study of human T cells and chemical hapten exposure. TCRdb processed the RACE reads anew with MiXCR; each CDR3 protein has one entry. The table has roughly 80,000 distinct CDR3 sequences, 14% seen once; the top ten hold about 4.6%. Time point here: pre-sensitization, week 0. The treatment denotes: therapeutic diphenylcyclopropenone sensitization with weekly scalp DPC. Sequencing was performed on whole blood, taken in connection with sensitization to the hapten diphenylcyclopropenone (DPC). Every receptor here comes from a woman in her forties or fifties with alopecia areata. Some clones in this sample may be carry-over from other donors' samples.

The CDR3 loop reads CASSDNKRIGQFF. The CDR3 coding sequence is TGTGCCAGCAGCGACAACAAAAGAATAGGGCAGTTCTTC. The chain couples TRBV11-2 to TRBJ2-1; D is uncertain. The germline V and J ends were trimmed by 5 bases and 12 bases, with 17 bases remaining between them. This CDR3 contains 13 residues. From germline, CDR1 is SGHAT and CDR2 FQNNGV.

This clonotype appeared a few times. The CDR3 protein is CASSPLLRTVNAEAFF. The CDR3 DNA sequence: TGCGCCAGCAGCCCTTTACTTCGAACGGTTAACGCTGAAGCTTTCTTT. The chain has TRBV4-3 and TRBJ1-1; D gene ambiguous. The CDR3 is made up of 16 amino acids. Germline V gene lookup returns CDR1 LGHNA and CDR2 YSLEER. Deletions cut 4 bases from V and 6 bases from J, with 21 bases between.

The chain is built from TRBV6-1 and TRBJ1-2; 8 bases fit TRBD1. CDR3 length: 15 residues. Unmatched junction bases numbered 10, after V lost 2 bases and J lost 8 bases. Per the germline V gene, CDR1 is MNHNS and CDR2 is SASEGT. CDR3: CASSEIYRGRNGYTF. CDR3 bases: TGTGCCAGCAGTGAAATTTACAGGGGGAGGAACGGCTACACCTTC.

This clonotype turned up a few times. The CDR3 is CASSNVRTGSGYTF. CDR3 in DNA: TGTGCCAGCAGCAACGTAAGGACAGGTTCTGGCTACACCTTC. The V gene is TRBV21-1, the J gene TRBJ1-2; TRBD1 was called by the table and not checked on the DNA. TRBV21-1 is described as a pseudogene. The CDR3 covers 14 residues.

This chain uses TRBV4-3 with TRBJ2-1; D might be TRBD1 (5 bases). Trimming pared 0 bases from V and 10 bases from J, leaving 13 bases between. This CDR3 has 14 residues. Germline V gene sequence: CDR1 LGHNA, CDR2 YSLEER. Here the CDR3 DNA reads TGCGCCAGCAGCCAAGATCGTCTTAGACAGGAGCAGTTCTTC. Its protein is CASSQDRLRQEQFF.

This clonotype was counted only a few times. In nucleotides, the CDR3 is TGCGCCAGCAACCCGACGGACACTGATACGCAGTATTTT. This codes for CASNPTDTDTQYF. This rearrangement joins TRBV5-1 to TRBJ2-3, with D possibly being TRBD1 (5 bases). Germline V lookup: CDR1 SGHRS, CDR2 YFSETQ. Trimming removed 6 bases at V and 6 bases at J, with 14 bases between. The length of the CDR3 is 13 residues.

The chain recombines TRBV12-3 or TRBV12-4 with TRBJ2-2; D is perhaps TRBD1 (6 bases). V lost 5 bases, J lost 2 bases, and 15 bases lay in between. This CDR3 has 16 amino acids. CDR3 protein: CASSPNLGTNTGELFF. DNA for the CDR3: TGTGCCAGCAGTCCCAACCTTGGGACAAACACCGGGGAGCTGTTTTTT.

The rearrangement links TRBV27 to TRBJ2-1; possibly TRBD1 or TRBD2 for D (5 bases each). V shed 6 bases and J shed 2 bases, with 11 bases lying between them. The CDR3 spans 14 residues. Germline CDR1 and CDR2: MNHEY and SMNVEV (reference sequence). In DNA, the CDR3 is TGTGCCAGCAGACCGGGACCAACCTACAATGAGCAGTTCTTC. It encodes CASRPGPTYNEQFF.

This chain uses TRBV21-1 with TRBJ2-1; TRBD2, the D gene given by the table, was not confirmed from the DNA. TRBV21-1 is a recognized pseudogene. The CDR3 extends over 17 amino acids. The CDR3 loop is CASSKAPPRETYNEQFF. CDR3 coding DNA: TGTGCCAGCAGCAAAGCACCTCCGCGGGAGACCTACAATGAGCAGTTCTTC.

There are a few counts of this clonotype. The chain combines TRBV7-2 with TRBJ2-3; no firm D call. The CDR3 has 15 residues. CDR1 is SGHTA, CDR2 FQGNSA, per germline. V shed 2 bases and J shed 6 bases, with 15 bases lying between them. CDR3 DNA: TGTGCCAGCAGCTTAATGAGGCCACCCCAGGATACGCAGTATTTT. Residues: CASSLMRPPQDTQYF. Looking up the rest from reference TRBV7-2 and TRBJ2-3 gives the full variable domain: GAGVSQSPSNKVTEKGKDVELRCDPISGHTALYWYRQSLGQGLEFLIYFQGNSAPDKSGLPSDRFSAERTGGSVSTLTIQRTQQEDSAVYLCASSLMRPPQDTQYFGPGTRLTVL.

There are many counts of this clonotype. The chain links TRBV6-5 to TRBJ2-1; 7 nucleotides agree with TRBD2. This CDR3 is 13 amino acids long. Germline trimming cut 5 bases from V and 10 bases from J; bases unmatched to any gene: 8. CDR1 and CDR2 (germline): MNHEY, SVGAGI. The CDR3 protein is CASSLGRFNEQFF. DNA for the CDR3: TGTGCCAGCAGTCTCGGGAGGTTTAACGAGCAGTTCTTC.

There are a few counts of this clonotype. The V call is TRBV14, the J call TRBJ1-1; no firm D call. CDR3 length: 13 amino acids. Germline V lookup: CDR1 SGHDN, CDR2 FVKESK. The V end was cut by 4 bases, the J end by 4 bases, with 10 bases between. DNA of the CDR3: TGTGCCAGCAGCCTCACAGCGGGCACTGAAGCTTTCTTT. Encoded protein: CASSLTAGTEAFF.

This clonotype was detected only a few times. CDR3 sequence reads: CASRGEKLSTDTQYF. The CDR3 DNA sequence: TGTGCCAGCAGGGGGGAGAAACTGAGCACAGATACGCAGTATTTT. The rearrangement uses TRBV7-6 and TRBJ2-3; perhaps D is TRBD1 or TRBD2 (5 bases each). The CDR3 runs to 15 residues. Trimming cost V 6 bases and J 0 bases, with 13 bases left between them. The germline gives CDR1 SGHVS, CDR2 FNYEAQ.

In this sample, this clonotype turned up a few times. The rearrangement links TRBV6-1 to TRBJ1-1, with D possibly matching TRBD1 (5 bases). Germline lookup yields CDR1 MNHNS and CDR2 SASEGT. Trimming took off 4 bases at V and 6 bases at J, with 15 bases between the two ends. The CDR3 runs to 14 residues. CDR3 loop: CASSAPGERPEAFF. CDR3 nucleotides: TGTGCCAGCAGTGCCCCGGGGGAACGGCCTGAAGCTTTCTTT.

The V and J genes are TRBV7-6 and TRBJ2-1, with D perhaps TRBD2 (5 bases). The germline gives CDR1 SGHVS, CDR2 FNYEAQ. V dropped 0 bases and J dropped 10 bases, with 10 bases sitting between them. The CDR3 is 13 amino acids. The CDR3 spells CASSLAGSVEQFF. The CDR3 DNA follows: TGTGCCAGCAGCTTAGCGGGGAGTGTAGAGCAGTTCTTC.

The genes are TRBV27 and TRBJ1-2; 7 bases are a match to TRBD1. After removal of 2 bases from V and 4 bases from J, the junction contained 1 base not matched to a gene. Germline CDR1 and CDR2: MNHEY and SMNVEV (reference sequence). The CDR3 has 13 amino acids. CDR3 bases: TGTGCCAGCAGTTTACAGGGGGGCTATGGCTACACCTTC. Protein: CASSLQGGYGYTF.

The chain uses TRBV7-2 and TRBJ1-6; D call uncertain. V lost 1 base to trimming and J lost 9 bases, with 7 bases between them. The CDR3 totals 13 residues. Germline assignment: CDR1 SGHTA and CDR2 FQGNSA. CDR3 in DNA: TGTGCCAGCAGCTTAGAGGCATTTTCACCCCTCCACTTT. Amino acids: CASSLEAFSPLHF.

V is TRBV3-1 and J is TRBJ2-5; 8 nucleotides line up with TRBD2. V lost 1 base to trimming and J lost 0 bases; unmatched junction nucleotides: 7. Looked up from germline, CDR1 is LGHDT and CDR2 is YNNKEL (reference sequence). The CDR3 runs 17 residues. For the CDR3, the DNA is TGTGCCAGCAGCCAAGTAATAGCGGGGACGTACCAAGAGACCCAGTACTTC. Amino acid sequence: CASSQVIAGTYQETQYF.